This TCR beta chain was documented in a study of shared clonotypes between healthy human individuals. Germline-derived CDR1 and CDR2 are SGHNT and YYREEE (reference sequence). V dropped 5 bases and J dropped 5; count of bases not matched to a gene: 12. CDR3 size: 15 residues. Produced via immunoSEQ multiplex PCR; TCRdb's table is partial and in-frame only. The data contain 950,000 to 1,300,000 clones, roughly 80% of them singletons. The chain carries TRBV5-4 and TRBJ2-5; TRBD1 aligns across 7 bases. The sample consisted of memory CD4+ T cells sorted from blood. Stated subset: CD45RA-negative fraction. The receptor was derived from a man aged 18-30 years in good health. The CDR3 coding sequence is TGTGCCAGCAGTGCCACAGGGGAAAGCCCGGAGACCCAGTACTTC. This encodes CASSATGESPETQYF.